The 21 T cell receptor beta chains below come from one sample, sequenced in a study of cytomegalovirus exposure and HLA in healthy donors. Primers for the PCR totalled 60 Vbeta and 13 Jbeta. Measured with immunoSEQ multiplex PCR; TCRdb has only the in-frame clones, and not every one. Here the sample table reports about 210,000 clones. Sample: PBMCs. The receptors originated from a young woman in good health and CMV-seropositive.

The J gene is TRBJ1-2, the V gene TRBV25-1; D gene uncertain. The CDR3 contains 13 residues. CDR1 MGHDK and CDR2 SYGVNS come from the germline V gene. Between the trimmed V and J ends, which lost 1 base and 7 bases, there was a span of 10 bases. The CDR3 DNA is TGTGCCAGCAGTGAATGGCCCAGTCGTGGCTACACCTTC. Its protein is CASSEWPSRGYTF.

The V and J genes are TRBV28 and TRBJ1-2; D is undetermined. Germline CDR1 and CDR2: MDHEN and SYDVKM. The CDR3 is made up of 17 amino acids. V dropped 2 bases and J dropped 0 bases, with 16 bases sitting between them. Written as DNA, the CDR3 is TGTGCCAGCAGTTTAGAACTTAGATCACAGCCTAACTATGGCTACACCTTC. As protein: CASSLELRSQPNYGYTF.

In regard to this clone: Other DNA sequences in the sample encode the same CDR3. This chain connects TRBV2 to TRBJ2-2; 9 bases are a match to TRBD1. Germline loops: CDR1 SNHLY, CDR2 FYNNEI. The CDR3 spans 15 residues. Unmatched junction bases numbered 5, after V lost 5 bases and J lost 4 bases. CDR3 amino acids: CASSLDRGGTGELFF. The DNA of the CDR3 is TGTGCCAGCAGTCTGGACAGGGGAGGCACCGGGGAGCTGTTTTTT.

The V gene is TRBV2, the J gene TRBJ1-3; D ambiguous. Germline V gene lookup returns CDR1 SNHLY and CDR2 FYNNEI. This CDR3 region has 16 residues. Trimming took off 5 bases at V and 0 bases at J, with 14 bases between the two ends. Here the CDR3 reads CASSPISTYSGNTIYF. The DNA for the CDR3 is TGTGCCAGCAGTCCCATTAGTACCTACTCTGGAAACACCATATATTTT. Based on the CDR3 plus reference TRBV2 and TRBJ1-3, the full variable domain is EPEVTQTPSHQVTQMGQEVILRCVPISNHLYFYWYRQILGQKVEFLVSFYNNEISEKSEIFDDQFSVERPDGSNFTLKIRSTKLEDSAMYFCASSPISTYSGNTIYFGEGSWLTVV.

The chain couples TRBV6-5 to TRBJ2-7; TRBD1 agrees at 8 bases. J lost 4 bases, V lost 2 bases, and 10 bases had no gene match. The CDR3 spans 16 residues. Germline loops: CDR1 MNHEY, CDR2 SVGAGI. CDR3 sequence reads: CASSYRGGQVPYEQYF. The CDR3 nucleotides read TGTGCCAGCAGTTACCGTGGGGGACAGGTGCCTTACGAGCAGTACTTC.

This chain uses TRBV6-5 with TRBJ2-7; TRBD2 matches at 9 bases. Trimming took 0 bases from V and 7 from J; bases not matched to a gene: 4. The CDR3 has 14 amino acids. CDR1 and CDR2 (germline): MNHEY, SVGAGI. The CDR3: CASSYSAGGKEQYF. CDR3 sequence (DNA): TGTGCCAGCAGTTACTCAGCGGGAGGAAAAGAGCAGTACTTC.

The CDR3 protein is CASSPRGQELLLGYTF. Written as DNA, the CDR3 is TGTGCCAGCTCACCACGCGGACAGGAACTACTATTAGGCTACACCTTC. This chain links TRBV18 with TRBJ1-2, with 7 bases fitting TRBD1. J was trimmed by 8 bases and V by 1 base; bases with no gene match: 13. CDR3 length equals 16 residues. CDR1 and CDR2 from the germline V gene are KGHSH and LQKENI.

The rearrangement uses TRBV30 and TRBJ1-1; 11 nucleotides align to TRBD1. Per germline, CDR1 GTSNPN and CDR2 SVGIG (reference sequence). There are 15 residues in the CDR3. The junction had 6 bases not matched to a gene; V was cut back by 3 bases and J by 3 bases. CDR3 nucleotide sequence: TGTGCCTGGAGAAGCTTGGGACAGGGGGACACTGAAGCTTTCTTT. Translation gives CAWRSLGQGDTEAFF.

The chain has TRBV10-3 and TRBJ2-1; 10 positions agree with TRBD2. This CDR3 has 17 amino acids. Germline CDR1 ENHRY, CDR2 SYGVKD. Trimming took 10 bases from V and 0 from J; bases not matched to a gene: 12. Here the CDR3 reads CATGAGGLAISYNEQFF. The CDR3 nucleotides read TGTGCCACCGGGGCCGGGGGACTAGCGATCTCCTACAATGAGCAGTTCTTC.

The rearrangement links TRBV27 to TRBJ1-5; TRBD1 is a possible D gene (5 bases). In germline, CDR1 is MNHEY, CDR2 SMNVEV (reference sequence). The ends were cut back, 3 bases at V and 6 bases at J, with 9 bases in the middle. CDR3 length: 13 residues. DNA of the CDR3: TGTGCCAGCAGTTTTGGGGCGCTTCAGCCCCAGCATTTT. Translated, it gives CASSFGALQPQHF.

This sequence joins TRBV7-8 and TRBJ1-1, with D uncertain. The V gene's germline CDR1 is SGHVS and CDR2 FQNEAQ. There are 13 residues in the CDR3. V shed 5 bases and J shed 3 bases, with 10 bases lying between them. For the CDR3, the DNA is TGTGCCAGCAGCCCTAGCGAGCACACTGAAGCTTTCTTT. This sequence encodes CASSPSEHTEAFF.

The rearrangement links TRBV5-1 to TRBJ2-3; 7 positions agree with TRBD2. V gave up 0 bases and J gave up 1 base; unmatched junction bases: 5. Germline V gives CDR1 SGHRS, CDR2 YFSETQ. This CDR3 comprises 16 residues. CDR3 loop: CASSLGGAGRTDTQYF. In DNA, the CDR3 is TGCGCCAGCAGCTTGGGAGGAGCGGGACGCACAGATACGCAGTATTTT.

The rearrangement links TRBV6-5 to TRBJ2-2; D might be TRBD2 (5 bases). This CDR3 spans 14 amino acids. In germline, CDR1 is MNHEY, CDR2 SVGAGI. V gave up 2 bases and J gave up 4 bases, with 8 bases separating them. CDR3 sequence: CASSYEGGTGELFF. The CDR3 DNA reads TGTGCCAGCAGTTACGAGGGCGGCACCGGGGAGCTGTTTTTT.

The chain couples TRBV9 to TRBJ2-1; 11 bases map to TRBD2. This CDR3 region has 15 residues. V lost 4 bases to trimming and J lost 8 bases; unmatched junction nucleotides: 8. The germline V gene encodes CDR1 SGDLS and CDR2 YYNGEE. In nucleotides, the CDR3 is TGTGCCAGCAGCTTACTAGCGGGAGATTGGTATGAGCAGTTCTTC. Translated, it gives CASSLLAGDWYEQFF.

The gene calls are TRBV11-2 and TRBJ2-7, with a possible D match to TRBD2 (6 bases). CDR1 and CDR2 from the germline V gene are SGHAT and FQNNGV. V dropped 3 bases and J dropped 4 bases, with 22 bases sitting between them. The CDR3 has 17 residues. CDR3 bases: TGTGCCAGCAGCTTGGTTCAAGCGGGTAGATTACGGTACGAGCAGTACTTC. Translated: CASSLVQAGRLRYEQYF.

The genes are TRBV2 and TRBJ1-1; 8 nucleotides match TRBD1. With 6 bases clipped from V and 4 bases from J, the junction kept 4 bases outside the gene matches. In germline, CDR1 is SNHLY, CDR2 FYNNEI. CDR3 length: 13 residues. The CDR3 loop reads CASSATGGTEAFF. The CDR3 DNA is TGTGCCAGCAGCGCTACAGGGGGCACTGAAGCTTTCTTT.

V and J are TRBV6-5 and TRBJ1-1; D perhaps matches TRBD1 (5 bases). Per germline, CDR1 MNHEY and CDR2 SVGAGI. V lost 8 bases and J lost 4, with 11 bases in between. This CDR3 region has 12 residues. The CDR3 DNA is TGTGCCAGCCTCGGTCAGGGCACTGAAGCTTTCTTT. Its translation: CASLGQGTEAFF.

The chain is built from TRBV5-6 and TRBJ2-7; TRBD1 agrees at 8 bases. This CDR3 contains 15 residues. The V segment lost 3 bases and the J segment 4 bases; nucleotides outside the gene matches: 9. CDR1 is SGHDT, CDR2 YYEEEE, per germline. CDR3: CASSSPVDRGYEQYF. CDR3 nucleotide sequence: TGTGCCAGCAGCTCCCCGGTCGACAGGGGATACGAGCAGTACTTC.

This sequence joins TRBV28 and TRBJ2-1; D not certain. The germline CDR1 and CDR2 sequences are MDHEN and SYDVKM. V dropped 3 bases and J dropped 4 bases, with 10 bases sitting between them. The CDR3 is made up of 14 amino acids. The CDR3, as DNA: TGTGCCAGCAGTTTGCCGGCCGGGTACAATGAGCAGTTCTTC. Amino acid sequence: CASSLPAGYNEQFF.

The chain combines TRBV28 with TRBJ2-3; 8 bases are a match to TRBD1. This CDR3 has 18 amino acids. Looked up from germline, CDR1 is MDHEN and CDR2 is SYDVKM. With 7 bases clipped from V and 4 bases from J, the junction kept 19 bases outside the gene matches. The CDR3 region is CASNSPSPGGDESDTQYF. Here the CDR3 DNA reads TGTGCCAGCAATTCCCCCTCACCAGGGGGCGACGAATCAGATACGCAGTATTTT.

The chain carries TRBV30 and TRBJ2-7; 11 positions agree with TRBD1. The CDR3 length is 16 residues. V was pared by 4 bases and J by 5 bases, with 13 bases of the junction left unmatched. Germline assignment: CDR1 GTSNPN and CDR2 SVGIG (reference sequence). CDR3: CAWKELGTGGRNEQYF. The CDR3 DNA reads TGTGCCTGGAAAGAACTGGGGACAGGGGGGAGGAACGAGCAGTACTTC. The full variable domain, with the rest looked up from reference TRBV30 and TRBJ2-7, is SQTIHQWPATLVQPVGSPLSLECTVEGTSNPNLYWYRQAAGRGLQLLFYSVGIGQISSEVPQNLSASRPQDRQFILSSKKLLLSDSGFYLCAWKELGTGGRNEQYFGPGTRLTVT.